Presented here are 15 T cell receptor beta chains from one specimen sequenced in a study of cytomegalovirus exposure and HLA in healthy donors (dated by TCRdb to 2016 to 2017). The library relied on the immunoSEQ multiplex PCR assay. For the multiplex PCR, a mixture combining 60 forward primers for TCR Vbeta segments and 13 reverse primers for TCR Jbeta segments was used. TCRdb obtained this table from immuneACCESS and retained in-frame rearrangements with V and J assigned. These tables miss some clones; where compared with another copy, unresolved V genes account for less than half of the shortfall, and the remainder is unexplained. This sample has about 130,000 clones in its table, and more than 15% of those were observed once. Roughly 2.7% of the sample rests with the top ten. The sequenced material came from PBMCs. All receptors come from a female donor in good health and CMV-seropositive.

The J gene is TRBJ1-1, the V gene TRBV19, with 7 bases lining up with TRBD1. This CDR3 has 15 amino acids. The germline CDR1 and CDR2 sequences are LNHDA and SQIVND (reference sequence). J was trimmed by 9 bases and V by 1 base; bases with no gene match: 11. This CDR3 reads CASSIGGGGAPQAFF. CDR3 nucleotide sequence: TGTGCCAGTAGTATAGGCGGAGGGGGCGCGCCCCAAGCTTTCTTT.

V is TRBV7-9 and J is TRBJ2-1; 7 bases map to TRBD2. V was clipped by 11 bases and J by 7 bases; unmatched bases: 14. Germline CDR1 and CDR2: SEHNR and FQNEAQ (reference sequence). CDR3 size: 14 residues. CDR3 DNA: TGTGCCGGAGAGAGCGGGGTAGGTGGGAATGAGCAGTTCTTC. It is translated as CAGESGVGGNEQFF.

This clone has just a few counts. V gene TRBV30 combines with J gene TRBJ2-3, with D possibly matching TRBD1 (6 bases). Between the trimmed V and J ends, which lost 5 bases and 6 bases, there was a span of 24 bases. CDR1 is GTSNPN, CDR2 SVGIG, per germline (reference sequence). This CDR3 has 16 residues. The CDR3 DNA reads TGTGCCTGGGGGGGCCCGGGACGCCCTTTTTCGGATACGCAGTATTTT. Translating it yields CAWGGPGRPFSDTQYF.

A few counts support this clone. The chain joins TRBV28 to TRBJ1-3, with a tentative D call TRBD1 (6 bases). The CDR3 has 20 residues. V dropped 2 bases and J dropped 0 bases, with 23 bases sitting between them. CDR1 MDHEN and CDR2 SYDVKM come from the germline V gene. The CDR3 coding sequence is TGTGCCAGCAGTTTACCGGGTGGGACAATGGGTTTGAGCTCTGGAAACACCATATATTTT. It specifies CASSLPGGTMGLSSGNTIYF. Looking up the rest from reference TRBV28 and TRBJ1-3 gives the full variable domain: DVKVTQSSRYLVKRTGEKVFLECVQDMDHENMFWYRQDPGLGLRLIYFSYDVKMKEKGDIPEGYSVSREKKERFSLILESASTNQTSMYLCASSLPGGTMGLSSGNTIYFGEGSWLTVV.

The gene calls are TRBV6-5 and TRBJ1-4; D is uncertain. V lost 2 bases and J 1 base, leaving 5 bases between the germline ends. This CDR3 contains 14 residues. Germline V gene sequence: CDR1 MNHEY, CDR2 SVGAGI. CDR3 DNA sequence: TGTGCCAGCAGTTACCTAGAAACTAATGAAAAACTGTTTTTT. The encoded protein is CASSYLETNEKLFF.

The V call is TRBV10-2, the J call TRBJ2-5; D is ambiguous. V was trimmed by 5 bases and J by 2 bases, leaving 12 bases between them. The CDR3 sequence is 14 residues long. The germline gives CDR1 WSHSY, CDR2 SAAADI. In DNA, the CDR3 is TGCGCCAGCAGTCCACCCGGCAGGCAAGAGACCCAGTACTTC. It is translated as CASSPPGRQETQYF.

The chain combines TRBV5-1 with TRBJ1-6, with 9 bases fitting TRBD1. Trimming cost V 0 bases and J 7 bases; bases outside gene matches: 2. The CDR3 extends over 15 amino acids. CDR1 and CDR2 (germline): SGHRS, YFSETQ. CDR3 coding DNA: TGCGCCAGCAGCTTGGGGACAGGGGCCAATTCACCCCTCCACTTT. It specifies CASSLGTGANSPLHF.

V usage is TRBV4-2 and J usage is TRBJ1-2, with D perhaps matching TRBD1 (6 bases). The germline V gene encodes CDR1 LGHNA and CDR2 YNFKEQ. Trimming removed 4 bases from V and 4 bases from J, with 19 bases in between. The CDR3 spans 16 residues. This CDR3 is CASSLGTRGGLYGYTF. The CDR3 DNA follows: TGTGCCAGCAGCCTCGGGACACGGGGGGGGCTCTATGGCTACACCTTC.

The V call is TRBV7-9, the J call TRBJ2-2; 7 bases match TRBD1. V gave up 5 bases and J gave up 5 bases; unmatched junction bases: 8. CDR1 is SEHNR and CDR2 is FQNEAQ in the germline V gene (reference sequence). This CDR3 has 15 amino acids. CDR3 in DNA: TGTGCCAGCAGCCCCCCGACAGGGATTACCGGGGAGCTGTTTTTT. Amino acids: CASSPPTGITGELFF.

The chain recombines TRBV5-1 with TRBJ2-4; tentatively, D is TRBD2 (6 bases). The CDR3 is 17 amino acids. Germline loops: CDR1 SGHRS, CDR2 YFSETQ. V lost 6 bases to trimming and J lost 0 bases, with 19 bases between them. Written as DNA, the CDR3 is TGCGCCAGCACCCAGTGGGGACTGATGAGAGCCAAAAACATTCAGTACTTC. It encodes CASTQWGLMRAKNIQYF.

The chain is built from TRBV5-1 and TRBJ2-1; unclear D gene. CDR1 is SGHRS, CDR2 YFSETQ, per germline. The CDR3 contains 14 residues. V was clipped by 2 bases and J by 6 bases, with 12 bases between them. CDR3 loop: CASSFGPRFNEQFF. CDR3 bases: TGCGCCAGCAGCTTCGGTCCTAGGTTCAATGAGCAGTTCTTC.

This clone was picked up a small number of times. V gene TRBV4-1 combines with J gene TRBJ2-7; D remains ambiguous. Germline V gives CDR1 MGHRA, CDR2 YSYEKL. With 4 bases removed from V and 4 bases from J, the gap between germline ends came to 11 bases. CDR3 length: 13 residues. The CDR3 loop is CASSPQVWYEQYF. CDR3 nucleotide sequence: TGCGCCAGCAGCCCTCAGGTCTGGTACGAGCAGTACTTC.

The J gene is TRBJ2-1, the V gene TRBV5-5; 9 nucleotides align to TRBD2. V shed 2 bases, J shed 8 bases, and the junction held 8 bases outside the gene matches. Germline CDR1 reads SGHKS; CDR2 reads YYEKEE (reference sequence). There are 15 residues in the CDR3. CDR3 loop: CASSFLSGRTDEQFF. For the CDR3, the DNA is TGTGCCAGCAGCTTTTTGAGCGGGAGGACAGATGAGCAGTTCTTC.

This chain links TRBV5-1 with TRBJ2-2, with TRBD2 matching over 8 bases. CDR1 is SGHRS, CDR2 YFSETQ, per germline. Losses at the gene ends were 4 bases for V and 3 bases for J; bases not matched to a gene: 11. CDR3 length: 17 amino acids. The CDR3 is CASSVDPGGADTGELFF. CDR3 nucleotides: TGCGCCAGCAGCGTAGACCCGGGGGGGGCCGACACCGGGGAGCTGTTTTTT.

The chain recombines TRBV5-6 with TRBJ1-6, with D possibly matching TRBD1 (5 bases). The V end lost 5 bases, the J end lost 0 bases, and 15 bases lay between the germline ends. The CDR3 has 17 residues. Germline V gene lookup returns CDR1 SGHDT and CDR2 YYEEEE. In DNA form, the CDR3 reads TGTGCCAGCAGACCGGGACTCAAGAGCTCCTATAATTCACCCCTCCACTTT. Encoded protein: CASRPGLKSSYNSPLHF.